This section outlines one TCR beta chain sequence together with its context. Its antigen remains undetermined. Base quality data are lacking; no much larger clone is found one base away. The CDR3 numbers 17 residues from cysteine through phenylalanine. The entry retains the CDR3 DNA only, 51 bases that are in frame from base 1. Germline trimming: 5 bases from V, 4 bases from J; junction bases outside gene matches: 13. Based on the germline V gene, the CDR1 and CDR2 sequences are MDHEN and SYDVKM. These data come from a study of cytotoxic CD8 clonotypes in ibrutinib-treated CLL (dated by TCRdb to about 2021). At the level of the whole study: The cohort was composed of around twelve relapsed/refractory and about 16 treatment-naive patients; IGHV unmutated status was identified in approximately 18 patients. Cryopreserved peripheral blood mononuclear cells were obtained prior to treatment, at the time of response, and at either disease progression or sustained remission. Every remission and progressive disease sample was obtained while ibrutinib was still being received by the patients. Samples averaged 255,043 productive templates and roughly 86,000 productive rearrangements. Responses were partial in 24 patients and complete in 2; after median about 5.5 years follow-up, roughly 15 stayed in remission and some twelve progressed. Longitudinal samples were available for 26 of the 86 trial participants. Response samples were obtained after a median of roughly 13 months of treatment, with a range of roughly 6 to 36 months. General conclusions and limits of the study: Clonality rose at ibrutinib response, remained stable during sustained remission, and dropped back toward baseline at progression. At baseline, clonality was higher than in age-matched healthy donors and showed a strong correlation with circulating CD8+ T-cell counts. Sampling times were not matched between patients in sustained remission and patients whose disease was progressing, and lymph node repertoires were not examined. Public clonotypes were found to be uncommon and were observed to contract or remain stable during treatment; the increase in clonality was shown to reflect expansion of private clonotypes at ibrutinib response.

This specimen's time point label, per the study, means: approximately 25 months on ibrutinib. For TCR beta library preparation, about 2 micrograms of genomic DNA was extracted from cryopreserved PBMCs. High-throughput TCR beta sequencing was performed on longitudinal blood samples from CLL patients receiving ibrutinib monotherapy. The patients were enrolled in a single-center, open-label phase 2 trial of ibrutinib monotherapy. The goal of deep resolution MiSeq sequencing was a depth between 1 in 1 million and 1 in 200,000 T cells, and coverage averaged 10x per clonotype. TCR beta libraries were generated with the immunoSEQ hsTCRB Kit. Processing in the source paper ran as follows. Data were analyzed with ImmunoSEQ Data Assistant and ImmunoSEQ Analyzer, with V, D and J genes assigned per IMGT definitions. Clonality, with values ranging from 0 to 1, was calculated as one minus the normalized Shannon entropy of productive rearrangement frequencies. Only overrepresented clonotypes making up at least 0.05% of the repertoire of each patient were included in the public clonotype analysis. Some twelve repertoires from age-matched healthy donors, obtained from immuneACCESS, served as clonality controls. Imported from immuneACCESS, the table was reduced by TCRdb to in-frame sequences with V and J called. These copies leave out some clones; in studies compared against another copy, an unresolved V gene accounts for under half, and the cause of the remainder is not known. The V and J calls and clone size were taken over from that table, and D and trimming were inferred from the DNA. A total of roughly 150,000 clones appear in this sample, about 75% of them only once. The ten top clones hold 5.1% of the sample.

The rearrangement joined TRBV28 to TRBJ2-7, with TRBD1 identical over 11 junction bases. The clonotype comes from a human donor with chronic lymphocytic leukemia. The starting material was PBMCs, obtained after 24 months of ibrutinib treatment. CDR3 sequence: CASSTPLGTGGWYEQYF. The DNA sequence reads TGTGCCAGCAGTACCCCCCTAGGGACAGGGGGGTGGTACGAGCAGTACTTC.